This T cell receptor beta chain was identified in a study of T-cell reconstitution after alpha-beta-depleted transplantation in children. Unique molecular identifiers were built into the TCRbeta library. MiXCR, run by TCRdb on the PCR reads, gives a single entry per CDR3 protein. The profile shows about 440,000 distinct CDR3 sequences, approximately 41% of them singletons. Overall study results and limits: By about two months after transplant, alpha-beta T cells reportedly arose from several hundred graft clones that had expanded. T cells produced anew were the main source of T-cell counts and diversity one year after transplant.

To note about this clonotype: The antigen is undetermined.

Trimming stripped 7 bases from V and 5 bases from J, with 18 bases between. The CDR3 contains 14 residues. The germline V gene has CDR1 DFQATT and CDR2 SNEGSKA (reference sequence). The specimen comprised PBMCs, sampled before TCRalphabeta/CD19-depleted stem cell transplant. The source of this sequence is a girl aged 2 to 10 with aplastic anemia, due to receive a stem cell transplant. The genes are TRBV20-1 and TRBJ2-1; D is possibly TRBD1 or TRBD2 (5 bases each). The CDR3 loop reads CSVAGTAEDNEQFF. CDR3 DNA sequence: TGCAGTGTAGCCGGGACCGCGGAAGACAATGAGCAGTTCTTC.